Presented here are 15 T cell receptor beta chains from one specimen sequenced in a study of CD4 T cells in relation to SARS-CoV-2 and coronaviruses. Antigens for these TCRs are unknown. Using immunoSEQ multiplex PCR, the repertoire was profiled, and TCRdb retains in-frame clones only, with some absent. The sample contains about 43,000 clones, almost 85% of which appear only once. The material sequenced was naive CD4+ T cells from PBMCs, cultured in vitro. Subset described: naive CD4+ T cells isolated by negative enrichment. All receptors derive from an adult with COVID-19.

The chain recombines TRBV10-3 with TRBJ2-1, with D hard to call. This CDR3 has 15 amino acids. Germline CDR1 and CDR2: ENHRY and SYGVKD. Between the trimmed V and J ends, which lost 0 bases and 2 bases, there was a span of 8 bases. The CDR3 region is CAISESPRTYNEQFF. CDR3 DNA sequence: TGTGCCATCAGTGAGTCTCCTAGAACCTACAATGAGCAGTTCTTC.

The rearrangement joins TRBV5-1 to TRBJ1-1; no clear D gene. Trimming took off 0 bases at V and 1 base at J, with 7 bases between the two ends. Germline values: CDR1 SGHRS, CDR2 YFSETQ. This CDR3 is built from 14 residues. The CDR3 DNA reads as TGCGCCAGCAGCTTGGGTTGGGAGAACACTGAAGCTTTCTTT. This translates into CASSLGWENTEAFF.

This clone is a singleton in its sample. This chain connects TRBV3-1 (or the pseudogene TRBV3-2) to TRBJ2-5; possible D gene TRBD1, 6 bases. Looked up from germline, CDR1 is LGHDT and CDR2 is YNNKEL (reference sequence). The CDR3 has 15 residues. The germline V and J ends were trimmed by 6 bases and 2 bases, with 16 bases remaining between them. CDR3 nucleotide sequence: TGTGCCAGCAGGCCAATTAGGACAGCTCAAGAGACCCAGTACTTC. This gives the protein CASRPIRTAQETQYF.

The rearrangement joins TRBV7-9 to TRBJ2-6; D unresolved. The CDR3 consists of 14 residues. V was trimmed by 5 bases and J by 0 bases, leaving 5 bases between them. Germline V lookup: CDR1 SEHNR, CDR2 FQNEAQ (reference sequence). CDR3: CASSPLSGANVLTF. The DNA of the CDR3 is TGTGCCAGCAGCCCTCTCTCTGGGGCCAACGTCCTGACTTTC.

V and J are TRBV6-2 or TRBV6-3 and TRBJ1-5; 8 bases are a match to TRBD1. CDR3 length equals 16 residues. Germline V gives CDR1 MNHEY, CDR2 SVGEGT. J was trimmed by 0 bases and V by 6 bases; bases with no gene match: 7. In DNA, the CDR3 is TGTGCCAGCAGCTGGGACAGGCTCTATAGCAATCAGCCCCAGCATTTT. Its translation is CASSWDRLYSNQPQHF.

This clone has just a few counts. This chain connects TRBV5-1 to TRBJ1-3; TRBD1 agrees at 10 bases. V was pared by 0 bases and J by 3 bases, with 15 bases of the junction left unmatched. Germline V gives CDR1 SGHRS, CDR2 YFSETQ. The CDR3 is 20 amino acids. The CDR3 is CASSLGTGGKNTKFGNTIYF. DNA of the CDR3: TGCGCCAGCAGCTTGGGGACAGGGGGTAAGAACACCAAATTTGGAAACACCATATATTTT.

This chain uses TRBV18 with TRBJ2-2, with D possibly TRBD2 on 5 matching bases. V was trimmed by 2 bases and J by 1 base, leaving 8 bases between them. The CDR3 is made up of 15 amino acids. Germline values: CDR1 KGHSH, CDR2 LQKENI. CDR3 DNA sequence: TGTGCCAGCTCACCATCACTAGGGAACACCGGGGAGCTGTTTTTT. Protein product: CASSPSLGNTGELFF.

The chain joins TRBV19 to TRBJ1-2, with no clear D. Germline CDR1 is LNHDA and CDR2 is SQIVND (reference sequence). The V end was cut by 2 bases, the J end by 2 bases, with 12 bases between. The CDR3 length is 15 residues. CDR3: CASSILVGLNYGYTF. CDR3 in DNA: TGTGCCAGTAGTATATTGGTAGGATTAAACTATGGCTACACCTTC.

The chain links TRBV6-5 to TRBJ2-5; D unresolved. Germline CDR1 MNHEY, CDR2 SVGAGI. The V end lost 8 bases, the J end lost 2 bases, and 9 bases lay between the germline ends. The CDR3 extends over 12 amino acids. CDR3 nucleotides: TGTGCCAGCTCTTCACCTCAAGAGACCCAGTACTTC. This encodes CASSSPQETQYF.

CDR3 bases: TGTGCCAGCAGCCCCCCCGGGAGGTACAATGAGCAGTTCTTC. Residues: CASSPPGRYNEQFF. The chain uses TRBV7-3 and TRBJ2-1; 7 bases map to TRBD2. This CDR3 comprises 14 residues. V was clipped by 5 bases and J by 4 bases; unmatched bases: 5. CDR1 is SGHTA, CDR2 FQGTGA, per germline.

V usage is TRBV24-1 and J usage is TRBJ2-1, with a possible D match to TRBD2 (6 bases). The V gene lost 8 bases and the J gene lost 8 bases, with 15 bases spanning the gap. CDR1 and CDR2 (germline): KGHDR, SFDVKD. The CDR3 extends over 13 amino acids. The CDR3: CATNSDWGDEQFF. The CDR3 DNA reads TGTGCCACCAACAGTGATTGGGGGGATGAGCAGTTCTTC.

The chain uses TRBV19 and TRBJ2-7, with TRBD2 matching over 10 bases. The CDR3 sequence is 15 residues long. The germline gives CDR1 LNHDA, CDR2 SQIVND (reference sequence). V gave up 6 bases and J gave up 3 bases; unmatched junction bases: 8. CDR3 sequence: CASRIRTSGLYEQYF. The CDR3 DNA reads TGTGCCAGTAGGATCCGGACTAGCGGACTCTACGAGCAGTACTTC.

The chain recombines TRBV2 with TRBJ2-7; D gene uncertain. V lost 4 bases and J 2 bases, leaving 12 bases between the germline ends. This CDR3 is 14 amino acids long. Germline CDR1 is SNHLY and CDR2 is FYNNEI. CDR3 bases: TGTGCCAGCAGTGGTAGGGCACTACCCTACGAGCAGTACTTC. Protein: CASSGRALPYEQYF.

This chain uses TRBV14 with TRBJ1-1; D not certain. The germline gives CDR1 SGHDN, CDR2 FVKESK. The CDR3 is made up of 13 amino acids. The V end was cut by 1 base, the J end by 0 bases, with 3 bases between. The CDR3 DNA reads TGTGCCAGCAGCCAAGCTATGAACACTGAAGCTTTCTTT. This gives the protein CASSQAMNTEAFF.

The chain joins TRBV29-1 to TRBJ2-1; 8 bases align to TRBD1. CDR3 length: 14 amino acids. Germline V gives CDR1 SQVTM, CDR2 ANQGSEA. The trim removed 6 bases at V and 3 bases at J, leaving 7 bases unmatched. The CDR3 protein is CSVSAQGDYNEQFF. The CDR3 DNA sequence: TGCAGCGTCTCGGCACAGGGGGACTACAATGAGCAGTTCTTC.